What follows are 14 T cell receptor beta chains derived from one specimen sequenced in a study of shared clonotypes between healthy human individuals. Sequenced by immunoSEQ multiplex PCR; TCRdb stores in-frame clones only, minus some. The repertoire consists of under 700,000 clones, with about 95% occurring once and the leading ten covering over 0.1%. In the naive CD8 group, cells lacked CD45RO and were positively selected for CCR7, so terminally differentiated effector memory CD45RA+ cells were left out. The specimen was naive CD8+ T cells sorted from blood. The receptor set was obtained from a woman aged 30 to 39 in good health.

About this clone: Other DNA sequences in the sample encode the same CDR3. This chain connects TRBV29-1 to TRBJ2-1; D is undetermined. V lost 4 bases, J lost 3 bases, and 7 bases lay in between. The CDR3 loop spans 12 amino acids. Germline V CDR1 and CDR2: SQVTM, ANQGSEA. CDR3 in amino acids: CSVVGNYNEQFF. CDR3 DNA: TGCAGCGTTGTAGGGAACTACAATGAGCAGTTCTTC.

The CDR3 bases are TGTGCCAGCAGCGTAGCCCCGGGACAGGGCTCCTACGAGCAGTACTTC. This sequence encodes CASSVAPGQGSYEQYF. The rearrangement uses TRBV9 and TRBJ2-7; 9 nucleotides agree with TRBD1. Germline CDR1 and CDR2: SGDLS and YYNGEE. With 0 bases clipped from V and 0 bases from J, the junction kept 4 bases outside the gene matches. The CDR3 loop spans 16 amino acids.

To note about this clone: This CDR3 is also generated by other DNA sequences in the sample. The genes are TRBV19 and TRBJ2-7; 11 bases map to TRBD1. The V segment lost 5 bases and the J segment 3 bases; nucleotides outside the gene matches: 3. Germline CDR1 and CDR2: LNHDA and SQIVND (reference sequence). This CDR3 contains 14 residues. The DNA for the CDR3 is TGTGCCAGTAGTCCGGGGACAGGGGGCTACGAGCAGTACTTC. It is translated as CASSPGTGGYEQYF.

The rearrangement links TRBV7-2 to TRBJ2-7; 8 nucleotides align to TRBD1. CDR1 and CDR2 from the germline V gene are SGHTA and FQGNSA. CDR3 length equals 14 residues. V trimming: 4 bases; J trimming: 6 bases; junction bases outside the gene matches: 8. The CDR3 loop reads CASSSGTGLTEQYF. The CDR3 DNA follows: TGTGCCAGCAGCTCCGGGACAGGACTGACCGAGCAGTACTTC.

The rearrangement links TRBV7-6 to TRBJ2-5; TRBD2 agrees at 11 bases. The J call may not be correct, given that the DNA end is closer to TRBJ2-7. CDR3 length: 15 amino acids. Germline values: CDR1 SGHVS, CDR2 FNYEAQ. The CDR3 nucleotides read TGTGCCAGCAGCCCAGGGCTAGCGGGAGGCAACGAGCAGTACTTC. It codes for CASSPGLAGGNEQYF.

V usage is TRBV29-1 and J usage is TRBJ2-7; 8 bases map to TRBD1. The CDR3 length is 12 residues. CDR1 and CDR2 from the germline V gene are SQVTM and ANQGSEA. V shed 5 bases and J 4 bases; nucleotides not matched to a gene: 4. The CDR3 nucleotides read TGCAGCGTTACAGGGGGTCAATACGAGCAGTACTTC. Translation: CSVTGGQYEQYF.

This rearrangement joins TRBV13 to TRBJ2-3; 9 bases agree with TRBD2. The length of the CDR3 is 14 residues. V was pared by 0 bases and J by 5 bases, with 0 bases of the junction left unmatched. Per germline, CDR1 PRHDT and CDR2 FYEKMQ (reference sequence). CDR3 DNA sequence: TGTGCCAGCAGCTTAGGACTAGCGGGAGATACGCAGTATTTT. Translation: CASSLGLAGDTQYF.

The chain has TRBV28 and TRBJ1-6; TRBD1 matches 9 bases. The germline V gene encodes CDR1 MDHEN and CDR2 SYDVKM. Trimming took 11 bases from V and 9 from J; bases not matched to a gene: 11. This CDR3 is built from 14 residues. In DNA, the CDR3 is TGTGCCGCTCTTACCGGGACAGGGATTTCACCCCTCCACTTT. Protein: CAALTGTGISPLHF.

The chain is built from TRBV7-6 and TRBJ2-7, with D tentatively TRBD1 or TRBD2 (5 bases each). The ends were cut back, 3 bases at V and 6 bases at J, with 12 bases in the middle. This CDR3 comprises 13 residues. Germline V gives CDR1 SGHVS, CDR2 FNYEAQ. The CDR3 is CASSFRPGGEQYF. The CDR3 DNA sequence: TGTGCCAGCAGCTTCCGACCTGGGGGCGAGCAGTACTTC.

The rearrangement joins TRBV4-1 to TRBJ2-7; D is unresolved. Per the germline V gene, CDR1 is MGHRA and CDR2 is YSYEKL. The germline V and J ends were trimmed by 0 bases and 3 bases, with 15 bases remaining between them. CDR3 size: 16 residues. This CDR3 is CASSQETSSGYYEQYF. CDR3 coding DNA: TGCGCCAGCAGCCAAGAGACCTCTTCCGGCTACTACGAGCAGTACTTC.

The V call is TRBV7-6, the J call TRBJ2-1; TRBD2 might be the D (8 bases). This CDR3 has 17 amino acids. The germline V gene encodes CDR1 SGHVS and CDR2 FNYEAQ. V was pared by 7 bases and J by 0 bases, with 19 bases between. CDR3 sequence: CASTRGLAGFSYNEQFF. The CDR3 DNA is TGTGCCAGCACAAGGGGGCTAGCGGGCTTCTCCTACAATGAGCAGTTCTTC. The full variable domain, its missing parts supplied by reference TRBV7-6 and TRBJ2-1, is GAGVSQSPRYKVTKRGQDVALRCDPISGHVSLYWYRQALGQGPEFLTYFNYEAQQDKSGLPNDRFSAERPEGSISTLTIQRTEQRDSAMYRCASTRGLAGFSYNEQFFGPGTRLTVL.

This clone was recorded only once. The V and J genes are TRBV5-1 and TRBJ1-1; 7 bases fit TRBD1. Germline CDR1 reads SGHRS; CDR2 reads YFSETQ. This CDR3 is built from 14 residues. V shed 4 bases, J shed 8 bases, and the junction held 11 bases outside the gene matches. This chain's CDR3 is CASSLRDSEHEAFF. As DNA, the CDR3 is TGCGCCAGCAGCCTCCGGGACAGCGAACACGAAGCTTTCTTT.

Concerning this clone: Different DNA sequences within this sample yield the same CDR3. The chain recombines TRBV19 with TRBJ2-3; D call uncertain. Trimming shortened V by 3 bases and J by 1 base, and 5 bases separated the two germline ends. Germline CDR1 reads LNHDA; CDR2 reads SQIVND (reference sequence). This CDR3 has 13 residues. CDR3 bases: TGTGCCAGTAGTATCCTGGGCACAGATACGCAGTATTTT. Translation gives CASSILGTDTQYF.

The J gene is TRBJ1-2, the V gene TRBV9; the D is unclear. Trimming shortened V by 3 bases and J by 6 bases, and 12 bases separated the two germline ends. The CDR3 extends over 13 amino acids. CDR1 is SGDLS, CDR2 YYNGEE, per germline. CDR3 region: CASSGPMVNGYTF. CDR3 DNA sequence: TGTGCCAGCAGCGGACCCATGGTGAATGGCTACACCTTC.